One and the same sample provided the 18 T cell receptor beta chains below, sequenced in a study of OX40 agonist ivuxolimab in advanced cancers. Profiling relied on immunoSEQ multiplex PCR, and the TCRdb table lists in-frame clones only, not all of them. The data show about 45,000 clones, around 87% seen once. Sequencing was performed on CD4+ or CD8+ T cells sorted from blood, taken in a trial of the OX40 agonist ivuxolimab. These TCRs come from an adult with an advanced solid tumor such as melanoma, head and neck, liver or kidney cancer.

The genes are TRBV5-1 and TRBJ1-5; no reliable D call. Trimming left V 2 bases short and J 4 bases short, with 7 bases between. Germline-derived CDR1 and CDR2 are SGHRS and YFSETQ. This CDR3 spans 13 amino acids. The CDR3 sequence is CASSFSVNQPQHF. In nucleotides, the CDR3 is TGCGCCAGCAGCTTCAGCGTGAATCAGCCCCAGCATTTT.

This chain links TRBV19 with TRBJ2-3; unclear D gene. Germline lookup yields CDR1 LNHDA and CDR2 SQIVND (reference sequence). Trimming took off 5 bases at V and 5 bases at J, with 20 bases between the two ends. This CDR3 is built from 16 residues. The CDR3 DNA follows: TGTGCCAGTAGTTCCCATACCCCGGAAAGAGGAGATACGCAGTATTTT. This translates into CASSSHTPERGDTQYF.

CDR3 amino acids: CSVEDRRQGNEKLFF. The CDR3 DNA sequence: TGCAGCGTTGAAGATCGTAGGCAGGGGAATGAAAAACTGTTTTTT. The chain uses TRBV29-1 and TRBJ1-4, with D possibly matching TRBD1 (6 bases). CDR1 is SQVTM, CDR2 ANQGSEA, per germline. The CDR3 is made up of 15 amino acids. The V end lost 0 bases, the J end lost 5 bases, and 13 bases lay between the germline ends.

The chain links TRBV18 to TRBJ2-1; 11 bases are shared with TRBD1. In germline, CDR1 is KGHSH, CDR2 LQKENI. With V trimmed by 5 bases and J by 1 base, 7 bases remained unmatched. The CDR3 covers 17 residues. CDR3 nucleotides: TGTGCCAGCTCAGGACAGGGGGCCAGAGGGTCCTACAATGAGCAGTTCTTC. It is translated as CASSGQGARGSYNEQFF.

The chain has TRBV5-6 and TRBJ2-7; D ambiguous. Trimming cost V 0 bases and J 4 bases, with 17 bases left between them. In germline, CDR1 is SGHDT, CDR2 YYEEEE. The CDR3 length is 16 residues. The CDR3 DNA follows: TGTGCCAGCAGCTTGGCCGGATCGTGGAGTGGATACGAGCAGTACTTC. It yields the protein CASSLAGSWSGYEQYF. Full variable domain (remainder filled in from reference TRBV5-6 and TRBJ2-7): DAGVTQSPTHLIKTRGQQVTLRCSPKSGHDTVSWYQQALGQGPQFIFQYYEEEERQRGNFPDRFSGHQFPNYSSELNVNALLLGDSALYLCASSLAGSWSGYEQYFGPGTRLTVT.

The chain combines TRBV7-2 with TRBJ1-2; possibly TRBD1 for D (6 bases). The CDR3 is 13 residues long. Germline V CDR1 and CDR2: SGHTA, FQGNSA. V was shortened by 2 bases and J by 7 bases, with 11 bases between the two germline ends. In DNA form, the CDR3 reads TGTGCCAGCAGCTTAAACAGGGTTGCTGGCTACACCTTC. It specifies CASSLNRVAGYTF.

This chain connects TRBV6-5 to TRBJ2-3; D is uncertain. The CDR3 is 10 residues long. V gave up 2 bases and J gave up 9 bases, with 3 bases separating them. Germline V gene sequence: CDR1 MNHEY, CDR2 SVGAGI. The CDR3 is CASSYGTQYF. Written as DNA, the CDR3 is TGTGCCAGCAGTTACGGGACGCAGTATTTT.

Only one count was recorded for this clone. V is TRBV4-1 and J is TRBJ2-1; D is unclear. The CDR3 spans 16 residues. Per germline, CDR1 MGHRA and CDR2 YSYEKL. Trimming took off 3 bases at V and 0 bases at J, with 12 bases between the two ends. The CDR3 sequence is CASSQMGFFSYNEQFF. The CDR3 DNA reads TGCGCCAGCAGCCAGATGGGGTTTTTCTCCTACAATGAGCAGTTCTTC.

This clone was seen a handful of times. This rearrangement joins TRBV5-1 to TRBJ1-6; a weak D match, TRBD1 (5 bases). Between the trimmed V and J ends, which lost 0 bases and 14 bases, there was a span of 18 bases. The CDR3 covers 15 residues. CDR1 and CDR2 (germline): SGHRS, YFSETQ. CDR3: CASSLEDGGRRSLHF. The CDR3, as DNA: TGCGCCAGCAGCTTGGAAGACGGGGGAAGAAGGTCCCTCCACTTT. The full variable domain, rest sourced from reference TRBV5-1 and TRBJ1-6, is KAGVTQTPRYLIKTRGQQVTLSCSPISGHRSVSWYQQTPGQGLQFLFEYFSETQRNKGNFPGRFSGRQFSNSRSEMNVSTLELGDSALYLCASSLEDGGRRSLHFGNGTRLTVT.

This rearrangement joins TRBV12-5 to TRBJ2-5; tentative D call: TRBD2 (6 bases). Germline CDR1 reads LGHNT; CDR2 reads FRNRAP. V was pared by 0 bases and J by 4 bases, with 12 bases between. The CDR3 has 15 amino acids. This chain's CDR3 is CASGLVWVGGETQYF. The CDR3 DNA reads TGTGCTAGTGGTTTGGTATGGGTGGGAGGAGAGACCCAGTACTTC.

This chain joins TRBV20-1 and TRBJ2-2, with unresolved D. The CDR3 loop spans 11 amino acids. The germline gives CDR1 DFQATT, CDR2 SNEGSKA (reference sequence). Trimming pared 1 base from V and 7 bases from J, leaving 4 bases between. CDR3 bases: TGCAGTGCTAGAGCGTACGGGGAGCTGTTTTTT. This gives the protein CSARAYGELFF.

This clone came up once. The genes are TRBV27 and TRBJ2-1, with a possible D match to TRBD2 (5 bases). This CDR3 is built from 14 residues. CDR1 is MNHEY and CDR2 is SMNVEV in the germline V gene (reference sequence). V was trimmed by 6 bases and J by 10 bases, leaving 19 bases between them. This CDR3 is CASRPFGPRGEQFF. The CDR3 DNA is TGTGCCAGCAGACCCTTCGGACCCCGAGGGGAGCAGTTCTTC.

The chain recombines TRBV4-1 with TRBJ2-3, with D maybe TRBD2 (6 bases). Germline CDR1 MGHRA, CDR2 YSYEKL. There are 17 residues in the CDR3. The ends were cut back, 1 base at V and 6 bases at J, with 20 bases in the middle. The CDR3 loop reads CASSQAYREPMGDTQYF. CDR3 nucleotides: TGCGCCAGCAGCCAAGCATATCGGGAGCCAATGGGGGATACGCAGTATTTT.

The chain has TRBV10-3 and TRBJ2-7; 8 nucleotides agree with TRBD2. This CDR3 has 14 amino acids. Germline V gene data show CDR1 as ENHRY and CDR2 as SYGVKD. The junction had 7 bases not matched to a gene; V was cut back by 6 bases and J by 3 bases. For the CDR3, the DNA is TGTGCCATCAGGCCGGGACTAGAGGGCTACGAGCAGTACTTC. Translated: CAIRPGLEGYEQYF.

The V gene is TRBV5-1, the J gene TRBJ1-1, with 9 bases that match TRBD1. J lost 5 bases, V lost 2 bases, and 7 bases had no gene match. CDR1 SGHRS and CDR2 YFSETQ come from the germline V gene. CDR3 length: 15 residues. The CDR3 DNA reads TGCGCCAGCAGCTTACAGGGGGCGGAAGGGACTGAAGCTTTCTTT. This gives the protein CASSLQGAEGTEAFF.

The chain recombines TRBV2 with TRBJ2-2; TRBD2 matches 14 bases. Per the germline V gene, CDR1 is SNHLY and CDR2 is FYNNEI. The CDR3 totals 16 residues. With V trimmed by 6 bases and J by 7 bases, 7 bases remained unmatched. In nucleotides, the CDR3 is TGTGCCAGCAGCCTGACTAGCGGGGGGGCCAGCGGGGAGCTGTTTTTT. Translated: CASSLTSGGASGELFF.

This clone appeared once. This chain uses TRBV6-5 with TRBJ1-1, with a possible D match to TRBD1 (6 bases). Trimming removed 4 bases from V and 4 bases from J, with 13 bases in between. The CDR3 consists of 14 residues. The germline V gene has CDR1 MNHEY and CDR2 SVGAGI. The CDR3 nucleotides are TGTGCCAGCAGTTTGGTAGGGGGGACCACTGAAGCTTTCTTT. Translated, it gives CASSLVGGTTEAFF.

This rearrangement joins TRBV27 to TRBJ1-5, with TRBD1 matching 7 bases. This CDR3 comprises 18 residues. Unmatched junction bases numbered 15, after V lost 7 bases and J lost 0 bases. The germline V gene encodes CDR1 MNHEY and CDR2 SMNVEV (reference sequence). For the CDR3, the DNA is TGTGCCAGCAAGAAGAGCGGGACAGCTTTCAATAGCAATCAGCCCCAGCATTTT. It translates to CASKKSGTAFNSNQPQHF.